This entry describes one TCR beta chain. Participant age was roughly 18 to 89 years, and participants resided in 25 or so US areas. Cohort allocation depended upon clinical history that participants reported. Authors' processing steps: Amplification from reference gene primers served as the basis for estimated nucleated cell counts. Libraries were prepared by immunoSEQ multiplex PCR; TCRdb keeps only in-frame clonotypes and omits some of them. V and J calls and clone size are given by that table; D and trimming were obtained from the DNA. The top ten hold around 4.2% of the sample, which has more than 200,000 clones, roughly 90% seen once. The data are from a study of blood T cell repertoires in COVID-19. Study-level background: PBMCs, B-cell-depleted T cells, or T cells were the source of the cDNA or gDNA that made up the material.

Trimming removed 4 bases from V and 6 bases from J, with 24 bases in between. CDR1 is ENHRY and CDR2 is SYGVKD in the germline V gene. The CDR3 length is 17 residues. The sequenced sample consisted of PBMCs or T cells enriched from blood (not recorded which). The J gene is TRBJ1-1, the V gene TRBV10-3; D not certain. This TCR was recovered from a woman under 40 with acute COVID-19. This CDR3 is CAISANRVAEVNPEAFF. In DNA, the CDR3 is TGTGCCATCAGTGCGAACCGGGTCGCAGAGGTCAACCCTGAAGCTTTCTTT.